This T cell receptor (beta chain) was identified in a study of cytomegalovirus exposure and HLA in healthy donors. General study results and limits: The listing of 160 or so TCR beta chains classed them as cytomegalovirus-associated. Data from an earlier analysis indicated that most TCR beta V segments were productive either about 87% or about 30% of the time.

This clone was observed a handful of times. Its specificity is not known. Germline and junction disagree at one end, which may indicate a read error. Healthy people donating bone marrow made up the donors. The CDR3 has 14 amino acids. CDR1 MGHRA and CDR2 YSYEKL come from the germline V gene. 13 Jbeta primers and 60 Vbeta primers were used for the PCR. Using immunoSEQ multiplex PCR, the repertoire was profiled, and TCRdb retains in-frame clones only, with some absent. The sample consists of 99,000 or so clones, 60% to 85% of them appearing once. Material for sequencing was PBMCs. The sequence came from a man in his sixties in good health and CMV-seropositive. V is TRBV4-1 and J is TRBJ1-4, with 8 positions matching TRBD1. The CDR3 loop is CASSQDPVRQGKIF. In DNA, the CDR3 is TGCGCCAGCAGCCAAGATCCCGTCCGACAGGGGAAGATTTTT.